Detailed here is one TCR beta chain. CDR3 length equals 14 residues. Between the trimmed V and J ends, which lost 5 bases and 8 bases, there was a span of 16 bases. Germline CDR1 reads SGHTA; CDR2 reads FQGNSA. This entry belongs to a study of blood T cell repertoires in COVID-19. Study-level background: Sites in the United States, Italy and Spain provided acute and convalescent COVID-19 samples. Nucleic acid was either cDNA or gDNA, and it came from T cells, B-cell-depleted T cells, or PBMCs.

In the authors' methods: Quantification of nucleated cells was approximated via reference gene primer amplification. Sequencing was performed with immunoSEQ multiplex PCR; in TCRdb, only in-frame clones are kept and a portion is missing. V and J calls and clone size come straight from that table; D and trimming were deduced from the DNA. This sample has some 20,000 clones, with over 65% found just once. Material for sequencing was peripheral blood. The chain recombines TRBV7-2 with TRBJ1-5, with D tentatively TRBD1 (5 bases). This receptor was taken from a human donor in a cohort sampled during active COVID-19. CDR3 nucleotide sequence: TGTGCCAGCAGCCGCAGGGCTCAAGTGGAGCCCCAGCATTTT. The encoded protein is CASSRRAQVEPQHF.